These T cell receptor beta chains were read from a single sample in a study of cytomegalovirus exposure and HLA in healthy donors. Measured with immunoSEQ multiplex PCR; TCRdb has only the in-frame clones, and not every one. The top ten clones hold 13% of a sample with about 80,000 clones, under 80% of them seen once. What was sequenced was PBMCs. Receptor source: a human donor in good health. The CDR3 runs from the conserved cysteine through the conserved F or W. Fields, in order: D gene, J gene, V gene, clone size, CDR3 protein, CDR3 DNA. D genes are given only for firm matches. Size is stated for part of the rows, as once, few or many counts, or as a class when the clone is expanded.

d_call: .; j_call: TRBJ2-3; v_call: TRBV5-6; clone_size: .; cdr3_aa: CASSLVGGALTDTQYF; cdr3_nt: TGTGCCAGCAGCTTGGTGGGGGGGGCCCTCACAGATACGCAGTATTTT
d_call: TRBD1; j_call: TRBJ1-4; v_call: TRBV19; clone_size: .; cdr3_aa: CASSLQGQGEKLFF; cdr3_nt: TGTGCCAGTAGTCTCCAGGGACAGGGGGAAAAACTGTTTTTT
d_call: .; j_call: TRBJ1-1; v_call: TRBV27; clone_size: .; cdr3_aa: CASTRDTLATEAFF; cdr3_nt: TGTGCCAGCACCCGCGACACCCTGGCCACTGAAGCTTTCTTT
d_call: .; j_call: TRBJ1-1; v_call: TRBV19; clone_size: .; cdr3_aa: CASSFPSMNTEAFF; cdr3_nt: TGTGCCAGTAGTTTTCCGAGCATGAACACTGAAGCTTTCTTT
d_call: TRBD1; j_call: TRBJ2-5; v_call: TRBV9; clone_size: .; cdr3_aa: CASSVAPGGETQYF; cdr3_nt: TGTGCCAGCAGCGTAGCCCCAGGGGGAGAGACCCAGTACTTC
d_call: .; j_call: TRBJ2-1; v_call: TRBV27; clone_size: .; cdr3_aa: CASRPNRRPNEQFF; cdr3_nt: TGTGCCAGCCGACCTAACAGGCGGCCCAATGAGCAGTTCTTC
d_call: TRBD1; j_call: TRBJ2-3; v_call: TRBV5-6; clone_size: once; cdr3_aa: CASSDRVTDTQYF; cdr3_nt: TGTGCCAGCAGCGACAGGGTTACAGATACGCAGTATTTT
d_call: .; j_call: TRBJ2-7; v_call: TRBV4-2; clone_size: few; cdr3_aa: CARLDSSYEQYF; cdr3_nt: TGTGCCAGATTGGACAGCTCCTACGAGCAGTACTTC
d_call: TRBD1; j_call: TRBJ1-1; v_call: TRBV5-1; clone_size: .; cdr3_aa: CASSLGDRNTEAFF; cdr3_nt: TGCGCCAGCAGCTTGGGGGACAGGAACACTGAAGCTTTCTTT
d_call: TRBD1; j_call: TRBJ1-2; v_call: TRBV4-3; clone_size: .; cdr3_aa: CASSLGQGGYTF; cdr3_nt: TGCGCCAGCAGCCTTGGACAGGGTGGCTACACCTTC
d_call: TRBD2; j_call: TRBJ2-7; v_call: TRBV4-3; clone_size: once; cdr3_aa: CASSQQTVAGEQYF; cdr3_nt: TGCGCCAGCAGCCAACAAACGGTAGCGGGCGAGCAGTACTTC
d_call: .; j_call: TRBJ2-2; v_call: TRBV7-9; clone_size: .; cdr3_aa: CSSSLGPGELFF; cdr3_nt: TGTTCCAGCAGCTTAGGGCCCGGGGAGCTGTTTTTT
d_call: TRBD1; j_call: TRBJ2-7; v_call: TRBV7-9; clone_size: once; cdr3_aa: CASSAGTGVNEQYF; cdr3_nt: TGTGCCAGCAGCGCCGGGACAGGGGTTAACGAGCAGTACTTC
d_call: TRBD2; j_call: TRBJ2-7; v_call: TRBV19; clone_size: few; cdr3_aa: CASEPGTSGGYEQYF; cdr3_nt: TGTGCCAGCGAACCCGGGACTAGCGGGGGCTACGAGCAGTACTTC
d_call: .; j_call: TRBJ2-7; v_call: TRBV27; clone_size: .; cdr3_aa: CASSSDRARLYEQYF; cdr3_nt: TGTGCCAGCAGTTCGGACAGAGCCAGACTCTACGAGCAGTACTTC
d_call: .; j_call: TRBJ2-7; v_call: TRBV18; clone_size: .; cdr3_aa: CASSPAAISYEQYF; cdr3_nt: TGTGCCAGCTCACCGGCGGCCATCTCCTACGAGCAGTACTTC
d_call: TRBD1; j_call: TRBJ1-6; v_call: TRBV5-6; clone_size: few; cdr3_aa: CASSSRGRAPLHF; cdr3_nt: TGTGCCAGCAGCTCCAGGGGGCGAGCACCCCTCCACTTT
d_call: TRBD1; j_call: TRBJ2-7; v_call: TRBV29-1; clone_size: .; cdr3_aa: CSARQGFQGNEQYF; cdr3_nt: TGCAGCGCTCGACAGGGGTTCCAAGGGAACGAGCAGTACTTC
d_call: TRBD1; j_call: TRBJ1-4; v_call: TRBV7-9; clone_size: .; cdr3_aa: CASSPQTGGEKLFF; cdr3_nt: TGTGCCAGCAGCCCCCAGACAGGGGGGGAAAAACTGTTTTTT
d_call: .; j_call: TRBJ2-7; v_call: TRBV29-1; clone_size: .; cdr3_aa: CSVVAAAGSEQYF; cdr3_nt: TGCAGCGTTGTGGCAGCTGCGGGTTCCGAGCAGTACTTC
d_call: TRBD1; j_call: TRBJ2-7; v_call: TRBV2; clone_size: .; cdr3_aa: CASSYRGRSSYEQYF; cdr3_nt: TGTGCCAGCAGCTACAGGGGCAGGAGCTCCTACGAGCAGTACTTC
d_call: .; j_call: TRBJ1-5; v_call: TRBV19; clone_size: .; cdr3_aa: CASSMTGNQPQHF; cdr3_nt: TGTGCCAGTAGTATGACAGGCAATCAGCCCCAGCATTTT
d_call: .; j_call: TRBJ1-2; v_call: TRBV7-2; clone_size: .; cdr3_aa: CASSLGPGFNYGYTF; cdr3_nt: TGTGCCAGCAGCTTAGGGCCGGGGTTTAACTATGGCTACACCTTC